This is a list of T cell receptor beta chains from one sample in a study of blood T cell repertoires in COVID-19. Some clones are missing from TCRdb's copy, which holds only in-frame ones; the method was immunoSEQ multiplex PCR. The table lists 150,000 to 200,000 clones, 60% to 80% of them singletons. Sequencing was carried out using PBMCs or T cells enriched from blood (not recorded which). These receptors were collected from a woman aged 45-59 years who had recovered from COVID-19. CDR3s leave out the opening cysteine and the closing phenylalanine or tryptophan. Not every row has a clone size; where given, it reads once, few, many or a size class.

ASSRRANEKLF	TRBV14	TRBJ1-4	once
AISTERGNQPQH	TRBV10-3	TRBJ1-5	few
ASREGVFRGGNTIY	TRBV5-1	TRBJ1-3	NA
ASSRQSDSPGVD	TRBV6-5	TRBJ2-7	NA
ASSRQGFSYGYT	TRBV25-1	TRBJ1-2	NA
ASSTRQLKGSEGANVLT	TRBV19	TRBJ2-6	NA
ASSLTLSLAGGRNEQF	TRBV11-2	TRBJ2-1	NA
ASSLGASGIETQY	TRBV7-7	TRBJ2-5	NA
AWRMAGGTGELF	TRBV30	TRBJ2-2	NA
ASRYQIRQRTPDRSSGANVLT	TRBV27	TRBJ2-6	NA
ATRDRAGYEQY	TRBV19	TRBJ2-7	NA
ASLAGGSYNEQF	TRBV6-5	TRBJ2-1	once
ATSSAGQGNNEQF	TRBV24-1	TRBJ2-1	NA
ASSTAPWTASNQPQH	TRBV6-2/TRBV6-3	TRBJ1-5	once
ASSPSVGRSSYNEQF	TRBV28	TRBJ2-1	NA
ASSKKGAGGLNEQF	TRBV19	TRBJ2-1	NA
ASSKQGRDSPLH	TRBV6-5	TRBJ1-6	NA
ASNPGGLAKETQY	TRBV10-2	TRBJ2-5	NA
ASSQDWRDSIYEQY	TRBV4-2	TRBJ2-7	NA
ASSPDRTSAETQY	TRBV28	TRBJ2-5	NA
SVGRETRETQY	TRBV29-1	TRBJ2-5	NA
ASSQATATDTQY	TRBV3-1/TRBV3-2	TRBJ2-3	NA
ASSQGLKNQPQH	TRBV3-1/TRBV3-2	TRBJ1-5	NA
ASSVELGGLGETQY	TRBV9	TRBJ2-5	NA
ASSLRRGGSPLH	TRBV7-3	TRBJ1-6	NA
ASSLAGSSQVAF	TRBV5-1	TRBJ1-1	NA
ASSFSRPSGGQPQH	TRBV28	TRBJ1-5	NA
ASSEGRISMYEQY	TRBV6-1	TRBJ2-7	few
ATSSGHTGSPGNTIY	TRBV15	TRBJ1-3	NA
SAQRGETQY	TRBV20-1	TRBJ2-5	NA
ASSPNLRDRANGYT	TRBV5-1	TRBJ1-2	NA
ASSLVVSGKQF	TRBV7-6	TRBJ2-1	NA
ASSSFSGRAPNEQF	TRBV5-1	TRBJ2-1	NA
ASSRGDSPRGYNEQF	TRBV3-1/TRBV3-2	TRBJ2-1	NA
AISEFSGNTGELF	TRBV10-3	TRBJ2-2	NA
ASSPRDRVTGEQF	TRBV6-5	TRBJ2-1	NA
ASSEARSNTEAF	TRBV2	TRBJ1-1	NA
ASSLRTGPYEQY	TRBV7-9	TRBJ2-7	NA
ASGEAQDTQY	TRBV5-5	TRBJ2-3	NA
ASSPVQGRSYNEQF	TRBV3-1/TRBV3-2	TRBJ2-1	NA
ASSTSGASYNEQF	TRBV28	TRBJ2-1	once
ASSLTPRDPYEQY	TRBV5-6	TRBJ2-7	NA
ASSGVGEGNSYEQY	TRBV4-1	TRBJ2-7	NA
ASSLGTRVYEQY	TRBV3-1/TRBV3-2	TRBJ2-7	NA
ASSIGLAKLQETQY	TRBV19	TRBJ2-5	NA
ASGEEEAF	TRBV27	TRBJ1-1	NA
ASSTGTSSYNEQF	TRBV11-3	TRBJ2-1	once
ASSPGPGGQETQY	TRBV5-1	TRBJ2-5	NA
AISETNREGTEAF	TRBV10-3	TRBJ1-1	NA
ASSVVGQANGELF	TRBV10-2	TRBJ2-2	NA
ASSLDGLSSYEQY	TRBV5-1	TRBJ2-7	NA